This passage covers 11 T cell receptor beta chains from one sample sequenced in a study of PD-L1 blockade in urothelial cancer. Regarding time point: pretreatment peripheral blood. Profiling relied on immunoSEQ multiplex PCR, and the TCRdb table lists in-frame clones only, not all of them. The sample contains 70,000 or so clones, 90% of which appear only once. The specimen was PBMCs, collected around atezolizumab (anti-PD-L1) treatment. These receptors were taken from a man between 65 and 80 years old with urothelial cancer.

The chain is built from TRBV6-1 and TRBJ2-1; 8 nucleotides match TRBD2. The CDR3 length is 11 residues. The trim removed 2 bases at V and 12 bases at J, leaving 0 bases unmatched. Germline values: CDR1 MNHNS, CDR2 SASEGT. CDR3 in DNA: TGTGCCAGCAGTGAACTAGCGGGGCAGTTCTTC. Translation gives CASSELAGQFF.

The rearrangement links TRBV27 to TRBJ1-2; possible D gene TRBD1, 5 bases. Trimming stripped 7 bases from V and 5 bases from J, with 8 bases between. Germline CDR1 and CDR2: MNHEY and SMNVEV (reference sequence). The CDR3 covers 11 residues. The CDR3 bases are TGTGCCAGCATGGGGGGATATGGCTACACCTTC. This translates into CASMGGYGYTF.

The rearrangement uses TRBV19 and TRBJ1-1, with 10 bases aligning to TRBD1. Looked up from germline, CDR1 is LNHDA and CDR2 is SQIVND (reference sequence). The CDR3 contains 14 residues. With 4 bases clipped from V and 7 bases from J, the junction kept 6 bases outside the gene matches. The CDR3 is CASSNDRGRGEAFF. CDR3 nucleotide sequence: TGTGCCAGTAGTAACGACAGGGGGCGAGGTGAAGCTTTCTTT.

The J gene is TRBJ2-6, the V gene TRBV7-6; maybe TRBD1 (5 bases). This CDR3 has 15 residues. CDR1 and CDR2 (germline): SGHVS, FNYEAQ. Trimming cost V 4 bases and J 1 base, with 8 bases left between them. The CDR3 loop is CASSYAGSGANVLTF. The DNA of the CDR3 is TGTGCCAGCAGCTACGCAGGGTCTGGGGCCAACGTCCTGACTTTC.

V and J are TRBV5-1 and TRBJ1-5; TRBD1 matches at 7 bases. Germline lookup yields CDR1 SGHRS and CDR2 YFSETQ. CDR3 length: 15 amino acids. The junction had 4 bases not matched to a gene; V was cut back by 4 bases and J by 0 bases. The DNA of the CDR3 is TGCGCCAGCAGCAAAGGGGGCACTAGCAATCAGCCCCAGCATTTT. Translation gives CASSKGGTSNQPQHF. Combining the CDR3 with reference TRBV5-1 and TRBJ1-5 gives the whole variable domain KAGVTQTPRYLIKTRGQQVTLSCSPISGHRSVSWYQQTPGQGLQFLFEYFSETQRNKGNFPGRFSGRQFSNSRSEMNVSTLELGDSALYLCASSKGGTSNQPQHFGDGTRLSIL.

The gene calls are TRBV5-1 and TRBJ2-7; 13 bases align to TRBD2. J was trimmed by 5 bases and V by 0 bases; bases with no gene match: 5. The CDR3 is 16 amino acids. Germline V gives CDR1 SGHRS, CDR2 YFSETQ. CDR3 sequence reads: CASSLGLAGGIDEQYF. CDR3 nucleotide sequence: TGCGCCAGCAGCTTGGGACTAGCGGGAGGTATAGACGAGCAGTACTTC.

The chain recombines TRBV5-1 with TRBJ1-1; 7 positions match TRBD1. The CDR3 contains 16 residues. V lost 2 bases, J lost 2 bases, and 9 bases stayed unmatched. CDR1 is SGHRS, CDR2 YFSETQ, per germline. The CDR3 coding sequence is TGCGCCAGCAGCTTACCTCGACAGGGCCTTAACACTGAAGCTTTCTTT. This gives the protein CASSLPRQGLNTEAFF.

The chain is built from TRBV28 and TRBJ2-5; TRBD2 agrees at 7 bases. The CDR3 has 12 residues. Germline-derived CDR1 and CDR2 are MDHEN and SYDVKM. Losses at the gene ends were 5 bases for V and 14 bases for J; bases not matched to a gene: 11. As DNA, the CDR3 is TGTGCCAGCAGTACACCCGGGACTACGGAATACTTC. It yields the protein CASSTPGTTEYF.

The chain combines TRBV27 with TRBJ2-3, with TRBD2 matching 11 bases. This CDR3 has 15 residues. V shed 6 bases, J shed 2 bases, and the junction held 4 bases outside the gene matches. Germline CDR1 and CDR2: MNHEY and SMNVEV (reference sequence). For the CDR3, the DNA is TGTGCCAGCAGAACTAGCGGGAGTCCCACAGATACGCAGTATTTT. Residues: CASRTSGSPTDTQYF.

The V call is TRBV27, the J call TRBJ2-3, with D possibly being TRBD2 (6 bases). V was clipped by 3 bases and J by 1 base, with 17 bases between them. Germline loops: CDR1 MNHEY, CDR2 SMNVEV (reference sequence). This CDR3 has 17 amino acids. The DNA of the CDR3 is TGTGCCAGCAGTTTGAATTATCCGGCGGGACGCACAGATACGCAGTATTTT. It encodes CASSLNYPAGRTDTQYF.

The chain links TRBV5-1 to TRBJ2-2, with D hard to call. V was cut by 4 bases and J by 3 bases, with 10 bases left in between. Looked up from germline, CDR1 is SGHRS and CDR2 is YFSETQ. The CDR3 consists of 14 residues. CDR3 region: CASSATVDTGELFF. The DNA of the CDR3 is TGCGCCAGCAGCGCTACAGTAGACACCGGGGAGCTGTTTTTT.